One TCR beta chain is described in this entry. Its specificity is not known. This specimen comes from a study of cytomegalovirus exposure and HLA in healthy donors. Sequencing used immunoSEQ multiplex PCR; TCRdb keeps in-frame clones, though not all of them. The sample gives fewer than 150,000 clones, about 87% of which show up once; approximately 1.8% is in the top ten. Notes on the study in general: Reported performance of the classifier showed diagnosis of cytomegalovirus status with high specificity and sensitivity. As confirmed in vitro, three CMV-associated chains were specific for CMV antigens. For most TCR sequences rarity was the rule, although some public TCRs occurred in many donors. The authors enumerated roughly 180 TCR beta chains as linked to cytomegalovirus.

Sequenced material: PBMCs. The sequence came from a man between 18 and 35 years old in good health and CMV-seronegative.

The CDR3 nucleotides are TGTGCCAGCAGCACCCGACAGGGGGCTCAAGCTATGAACACTGAAGCTTTCTTT. As protein: CASSTRQGAQAMNTEAFF. This chain connects TRBV7-2 to TRBJ1-1; 10 nucleotides line up with TRBD1. CDR1 is SGHTA and CDR2 is FQGNSA in the germline V gene. V was clipped by 5 bases and J by 0 bases; unmatched bases: 12. This CDR3 spans 18 amino acids.